The clone carrying this T cell receptor (beta chain) came up a few times. The antigen remains undetermined. The length of the CDR3 is 14 residues. Trimming left V 4 bases short and J 0 bases short, with 10 bases between. Germline values: CDR1 SQVTM, CDR2 ANQGSEA. The data derive from a study of T cells after yellow fever vaccination. Study details: When fractions had low cell numbers, they were prepared with SMART-Seq v4 Ultra Low Input. Study-level results: Bulk-population clonotypes that are abundant could appear as contaminants in FACS-sorted repertoires.

Template-switching 5'RACE yielded the TCR cDNA; a universal primer site and UMIs were added in the process. TCRdb itself ran the 5' RACE reads through MiXCR, one entry per CDR3 protein. The sample lists more than 450,000 distinct CDR3 sequences, 21% occurring once. The clonotype was recovered from a man younger than 30 who received the YFV17D yellow fever vaccine. The source material was PBMCs, sampled around 3 weeks after the first yellow fever vaccination. This sequence joins TRBV29-1 and TRBJ1-5; D gene uncertain. The CDR3 bases are TGCAGCGTTGCCACCGGGAATAGCAATCAGCCCCAGCATTTT. Its translation is CSVATGNSNQPQHF.